The rows below give T cell receptor beta chains drawn from one sample of a study of immune heterogeneity within non-small cell lung tumors. TCRdb reanalysed the multiplex PCR reads using MiXCR and keeps one entry per CDR3 protein. The sample has 2,500 to 3,000 distinct CDR3 sequences; approximately 24% are singletons. The sequenced sample was lung tumor tissue. The source of these receptors is a female donor with non-small cell lung cancer. The CDR3 runs from the conserved cysteine through the conserved F or W. A D gene is named only where the DNA matches it firmly. The size of a clone is reported for some rows only, either as once, few or many, or as a class for expanded clones.

d_call: TRBD2; v_call: TRBV5-1; j_call: TRBJ2-7; clone_size: medium-sized; cdr3_length: 14; cdr3_nt: TGCGCCAGCAGCTTAGGCCTAGCGGGAGACGAGCAGTACTTC; cdr3_aa: CASSLGLAGDEQYF
d_call: .; v_call: TRBV2; j_call: TRBJ1-1; clone_size: .; cdr3_length: 18; cdr3_nt: TGTGCCAGCAGTGAAAGGGTTTTTTTTGACCCGGTGAACACTGAAGCTTTCTTT; cdr3_aa: CASSERVFFDPVNTEAFF
d_call: .; v_call: TRBV2; j_call: TRBJ2-7; clone_size: medium-sized; cdr3_length: 15; cdr3_nt: TGTGCCAGCAGTGCATCATCGGGCTCCTCCTACGAGCAGTACTTC; cdr3_aa: CASSASSGSSYEQYF
d_call: .; v_call: TRBV30; j_call: TRBJ2-5; clone_size: .; cdr3_length: 14; cdr3_nt: TGTGCCTGGAGTGTAATGGCCAGCCAAGAGAACCAGTACTTC; cdr3_aa: CAWSVMASQENQYF
d_call: .; v_call: TRBV16; j_call: TRBJ1-5; clone_size: large; cdr3_length: 16; cdr3_nt: TGTGCCAGCAGCCAAGCCCCAGCCCGAGGAGATCAGCCCCAGCATTTT; cdr3_aa: CASSQAPARGDQPQHF
d_call: .; v_call: TRBV20-1; j_call: TRBJ2-7; clone_size: large; cdr3_length: 12; cdr3_nt: TGCAGTGCTAGTGGCCAGCGGTACGAGCAGTACTTC; cdr3_aa: CSASGQRYEQYF
d_call: TRBD2; v_call: TRBV11-3; j_call: TRBJ2-1; clone_size: .; cdr3_length: 16; cdr3_nt: TGTGCCAGCAGCTTAGATCGGGGCGGGGGTGGAAATGAGCAGTTCTTC; cdr3_aa: CASSLDRGGGGNEQFF
d_call: TRBD1; v_call: TRBV6-1; j_call: TRBJ1-1; clone_size: .; cdr3_length: 17; cdr3_nt: TGTGCCAGCAGTACACCGGGACAGGGGGCGAGGAACACTGAAGCTTTCTTT; cdr3_aa: CASSTPGQGARNTEAFF
d_call: .; v_call: TRBV15; j_call: TRBJ2-7; clone_size: medium-sized; cdr3_length: 14; cdr3_nt: TGTGCCACCAGGGCAGGCACGGGGACCTACGAGCAGTACTTC; cdr3_aa: CATRAGTGTYEQYF
d_call: .; v_call: TRBV12-3/TRBV12-4; j_call: TRBJ2-5; clone_size: few; cdr3_length: 11; cdr3_nt: TGTGCCAGCAGTTTACGGGAGACCCAGTACTTC; cdr3_aa: CASSLRETQYF
d_call: .; v_call: TRBV3-1; j_call: TRBJ1-2; clone_size: .; cdr3_length: 10; cdr3_nt: TGTGCCAGCAGCCAAGATGGCTACACCTTC; cdr3_aa: CASSQDGYTF
d_call: TRBD1; v_call: TRBV9; j_call: TRBJ2-3; clone_size: .; cdr3_length: 17; cdr3_nt: TGTGCCAGCAGCGCTTCAGGGGGCGCGGCGGGCACAGATACGCAGTATTTT; cdr3_aa: CASSASGGAAGTDTQYF
d_call: .; v_call: TRBV15; j_call: TRBJ2-3; clone_size: .; cdr3_length: 15; cdr3_nt: TGTGCCACCAGCCCTGGGGCGTGTAGCACAGATACCCAGTATTTT; cdr3_aa: CATSPGACSTDTQYF
d_call: TRBD2; v_call: TRBV10-1; j_call: TRBJ2-1; clone_size: medium-sized; cdr3_length: 16; cdr3_nt: TGCGCCAGCAGCCTTGCAGGGACTAGCGGCTACAATGAGCAGTTCTTC; cdr3_aa: CASSLAGTSGYNEQFF
d_call: .; v_call: TRBV7-8; j_call: TRBJ1-1; clone_size: .; cdr3_length: 16; cdr3_nt: TGTGCCAGCAGCAGGACGGCCGATCCGGTATTCACTGAAGCTTTCTTT; cdr3_aa: CASSRTADPVFTEAFF
d_call: TRBD1; v_call: TRBV6-1; j_call: TRBJ1-5; clone_size: .; cdr3_length: 15; cdr3_nt: TGTGCCAGTTGGGGTGGGACAGGGCTGGGACAGCCCCAGCATTTT; cdr3_aa: CASWGGTGLGQPQHF
d_call: TRBD2; v_call: TRBV12-3/TRBV12-4; j_call: TRBJ2-1; clone_size: .; cdr3_length: 15; cdr3_nt: TGTGCCAGCAGCCTCAGGACTAGCGGGAGCAATGAGCAGTTCTTC; cdr3_aa: CASSLRTSGSNEQFF
d_call: .; v_call: TRBV9; j_call: TRBJ2-7; clone_size: .; cdr3_length: 12; cdr3_nt: TGTGCCAGCAGCGTAGATGTAGGGGAGCAGTACTTC; cdr3_aa: CASSVDVGEQYF
d_call: TRBD2; v_call: TRBV11-3; j_call: TRBJ2-1; clone_size: few; cdr3_length: 16; cdr3_nt: TGTGCCAGCAGCTTTGCTAGACGGGAGGGCTCTGATGAGCAGTTCTTC; cdr3_aa: CASSFARREGSDEQFF
d_call: TRBD1; v_call: TRBV6-1; j_call: TRBJ2-7; clone_size: large; cdr3_length: 13; cdr3_nt: TGTGCCAGCAGACCCTACGACAGGGACGAGCAGTACTTC; cdr3_aa: CASRPYDRDEQYF
d_call: TRBD2; v_call: TRBV15; j_call: TRBJ2-4; clone_size: .; cdr3_length: 19; cdr3_nt: TGTGCCACCAGCAGGACCGGGACTAGCGGGAGCGGAGCCAAAAACATTCAGTACTTC; cdr3_aa: CATSRTGTSGSGAKNIQYF